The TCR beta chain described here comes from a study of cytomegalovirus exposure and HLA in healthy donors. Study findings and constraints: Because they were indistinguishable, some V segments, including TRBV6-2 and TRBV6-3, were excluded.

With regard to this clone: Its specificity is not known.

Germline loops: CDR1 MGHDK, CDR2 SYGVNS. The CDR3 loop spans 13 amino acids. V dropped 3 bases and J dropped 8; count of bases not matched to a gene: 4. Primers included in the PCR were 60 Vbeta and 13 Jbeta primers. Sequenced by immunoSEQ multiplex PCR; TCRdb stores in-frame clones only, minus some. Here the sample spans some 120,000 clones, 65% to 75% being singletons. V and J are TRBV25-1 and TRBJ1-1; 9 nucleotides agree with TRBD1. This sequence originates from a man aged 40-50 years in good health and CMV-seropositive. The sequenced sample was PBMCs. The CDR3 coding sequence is TGTGCCAGCAGTGAGCACGGGACAGGGGAAGCTTTCTTT. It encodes CASSEHGTGEAFF.